This paragraph reports one T cell receptor (beta chain). The sample belongs to a study of cytotoxic CD8 clonotypes in ibrutinib-treated CLL. Study-level background: Partial response was seen in approximately 25 patients and complete response in 2; after median around 5.5 years, approximately 15 stayed remitted, some 12 progressed.

Per germline, CDR1 LGHNA and CDR2 YNFKEQ. J was trimmed by 0 bases and V by 8 bases; bases with no gene match: 8. This CDR3 is 17 amino acids long. Here immunoSEQ multiplex PCR was the method, and the copy in TCRdb shows in-frame clones only, minus some. This sample has roughly 110,000 clones, with 58% found just once. Cryopreserved PBMCs supplied 2 to 2.5 micrograms of genomic DNA for TCR beta libraries. This sequence was found in a human donor with chronic lymphocytic leukemia. The sample consisted of PBMCs, taken after 24 months of ibrutinib treatment. This chain joins TRBV4-2 and TRBJ2-3, with TRBD2 matching 13 bases. The CDR3 loop reads CASGTSGAFASTDTQYF. The DNA of the CDR3 is TGTGCCAGCGGGACTAGCGGGGCCTTCGCTAGCACAGATACGCAGTATTTT.